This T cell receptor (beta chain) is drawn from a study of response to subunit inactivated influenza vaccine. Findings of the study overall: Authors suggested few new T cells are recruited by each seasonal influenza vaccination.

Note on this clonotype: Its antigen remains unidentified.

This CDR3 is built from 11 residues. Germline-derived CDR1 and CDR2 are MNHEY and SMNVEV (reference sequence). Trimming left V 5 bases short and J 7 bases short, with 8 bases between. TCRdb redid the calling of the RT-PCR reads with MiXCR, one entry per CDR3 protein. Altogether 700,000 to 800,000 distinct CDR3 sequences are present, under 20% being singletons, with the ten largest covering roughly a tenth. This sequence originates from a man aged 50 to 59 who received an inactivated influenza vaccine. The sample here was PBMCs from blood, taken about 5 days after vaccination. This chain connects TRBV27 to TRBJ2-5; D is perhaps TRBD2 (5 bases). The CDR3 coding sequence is TGTGCCAGCAGTGTAGGAGGGACCCAGTACTTC. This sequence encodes CASSVGGTQYF.